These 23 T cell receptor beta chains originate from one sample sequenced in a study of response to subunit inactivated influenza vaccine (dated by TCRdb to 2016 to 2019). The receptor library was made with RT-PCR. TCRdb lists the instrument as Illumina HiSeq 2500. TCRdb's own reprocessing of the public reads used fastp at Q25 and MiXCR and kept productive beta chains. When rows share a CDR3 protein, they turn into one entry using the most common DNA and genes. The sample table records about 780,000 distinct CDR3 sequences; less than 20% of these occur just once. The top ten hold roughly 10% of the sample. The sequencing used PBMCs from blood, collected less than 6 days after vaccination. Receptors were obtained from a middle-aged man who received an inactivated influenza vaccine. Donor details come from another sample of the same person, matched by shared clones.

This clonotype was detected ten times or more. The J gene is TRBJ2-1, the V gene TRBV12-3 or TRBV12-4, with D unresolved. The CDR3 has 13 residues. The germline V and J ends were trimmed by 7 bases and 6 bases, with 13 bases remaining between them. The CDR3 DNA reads TGTGCCAGCATGCAATCGGTTAGCAATGAGCAGTTCTTC. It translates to CASMQSVSNEQFF.

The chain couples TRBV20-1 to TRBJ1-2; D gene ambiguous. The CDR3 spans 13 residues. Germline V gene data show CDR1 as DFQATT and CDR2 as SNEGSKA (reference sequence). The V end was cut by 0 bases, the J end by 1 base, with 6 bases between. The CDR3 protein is CSARDPSNYGYTF. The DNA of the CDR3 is TGCAGTGCTAGAGATCCGAGTAACTATGGCTACACCTTC.

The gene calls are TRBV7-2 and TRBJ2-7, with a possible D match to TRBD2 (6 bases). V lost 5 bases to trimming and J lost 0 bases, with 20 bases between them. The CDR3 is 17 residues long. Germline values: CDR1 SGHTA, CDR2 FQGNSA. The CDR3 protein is CASSPFVLRGSSYEQYF. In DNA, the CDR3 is TGTGCCAGCAGCCCCTTCGTCCTGCGGGGTAGCTCCTACGAGCAGTACTTC.

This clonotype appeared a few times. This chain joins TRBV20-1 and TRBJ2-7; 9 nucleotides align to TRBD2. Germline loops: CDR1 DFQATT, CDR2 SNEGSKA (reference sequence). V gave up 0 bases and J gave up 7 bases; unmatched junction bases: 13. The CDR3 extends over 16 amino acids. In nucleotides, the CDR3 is TGCAGTGCTAGAGAACCCCTCGGGCTAGCGGGAAGTGAGCAGTACTTC. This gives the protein CSAREPLGLAGSEQYF.

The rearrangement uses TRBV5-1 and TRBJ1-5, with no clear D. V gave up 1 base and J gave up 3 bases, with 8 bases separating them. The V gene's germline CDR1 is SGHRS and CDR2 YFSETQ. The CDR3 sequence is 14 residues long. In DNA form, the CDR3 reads TGCGCCAGCAGCTTGACGCCTCTCAATCAGCCCCAGCATTTT. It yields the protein CASSLTPLNQPQHF.

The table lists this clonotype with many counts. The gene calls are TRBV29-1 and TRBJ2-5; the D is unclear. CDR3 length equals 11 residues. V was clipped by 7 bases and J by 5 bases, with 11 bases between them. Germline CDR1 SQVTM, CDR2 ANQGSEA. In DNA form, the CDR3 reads TGCAGCGCTACGGACGGGGAGACCCAGTACTTC. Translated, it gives CSATDGETQYF. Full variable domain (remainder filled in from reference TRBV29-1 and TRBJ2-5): SAVISQKPSRDICQRGTSLTIQCQVDSQVTMMFWYRQQPGQSLTLIATANQGSEATYESGFVIDKFPISRPNLTFSTLTVSNMSPEDSSIYLCSATDGETQYFGPGTRLLVL.

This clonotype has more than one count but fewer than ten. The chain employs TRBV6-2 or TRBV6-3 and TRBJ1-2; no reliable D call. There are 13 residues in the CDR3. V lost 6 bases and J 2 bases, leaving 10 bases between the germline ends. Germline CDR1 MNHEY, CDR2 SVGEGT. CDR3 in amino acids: CASSPTTNYGYTF. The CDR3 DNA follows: TGTGCCAGCAGCCCTACAACAAACTATGGCTACACCTTC.

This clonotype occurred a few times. The CDR3 sequence is CAISETQGGAGELFF. The CDR3 nucleotides read TGTGCCATCAGTGAGACCCAGGGGGGTGCCGGGGAGCTGTTTTTT. The chain links TRBV10-3 to TRBJ2-2; D is perhaps TRBD1 (7 bases). Trimming stripped 2 bases from V and 6 bases from J, with 13 bases between. The germline V gene has CDR1 ENHRY and CDR2 SYGVKD. This CDR3 comprises 15 residues.

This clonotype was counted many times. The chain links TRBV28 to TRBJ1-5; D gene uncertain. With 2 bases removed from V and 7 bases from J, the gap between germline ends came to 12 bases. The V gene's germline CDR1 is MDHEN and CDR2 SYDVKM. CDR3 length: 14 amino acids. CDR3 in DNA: TGTGCCAGCAGTTTAGGTGTGACCCTACAGCCCCAGCATTTT. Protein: CASSLGVTLQPQHF. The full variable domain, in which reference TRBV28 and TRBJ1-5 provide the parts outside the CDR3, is DVKVTQSSRYLVKRTGEKVFLECVQDMDHENMFWYRQDPGLGLRLIYFSYDVKMKEKGDIPEGYSVSREKKERFSLILESASTNQTSMYLCASSLGVTLQPQHFGDGTRLSIL.

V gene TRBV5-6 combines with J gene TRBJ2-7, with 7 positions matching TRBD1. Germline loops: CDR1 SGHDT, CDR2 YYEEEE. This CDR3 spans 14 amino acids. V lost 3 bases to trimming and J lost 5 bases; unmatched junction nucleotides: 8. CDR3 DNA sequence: TGTGCCAGCAGCTACAGGGGAGTCGTTAACGAGCAGTACTTC. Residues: CASSYRGVVNEQYF.

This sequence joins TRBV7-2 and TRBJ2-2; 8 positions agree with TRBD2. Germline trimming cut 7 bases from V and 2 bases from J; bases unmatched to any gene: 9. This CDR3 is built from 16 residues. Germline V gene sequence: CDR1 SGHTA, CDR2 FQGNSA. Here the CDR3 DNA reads TGTGCCAGCACCTCCCGGGGGGGGGCTAACACCGGGGAGCTGTTTTTT. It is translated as CASTSRGGANTGELFF.

CDR3 sequence: CASSSFSWTGTYEQYF. CDR3 DNA: TGTGCCAGCAGTTCCTTCTCGTGGACAGGGACCTACGAGCAGTACTTC. The chain joins TRBV28 to TRBJ2-7; 8 positions match TRBD1. CDR1 is MDHEN and CDR2 is SYDVKM in the germline V gene. The CDR3 runs to 16 residues. V trimming: 4 bases; J trimming: 2 bases; junction bases outside the gene matches: 10.

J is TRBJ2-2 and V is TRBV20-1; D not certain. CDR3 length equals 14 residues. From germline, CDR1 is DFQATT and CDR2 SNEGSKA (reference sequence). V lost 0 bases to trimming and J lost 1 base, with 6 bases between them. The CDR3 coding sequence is TGCAGTGCTAGAGATGTCTTGAACACCGGGGAGCTGTTTTTT. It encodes CSARDVLNTGELFF.

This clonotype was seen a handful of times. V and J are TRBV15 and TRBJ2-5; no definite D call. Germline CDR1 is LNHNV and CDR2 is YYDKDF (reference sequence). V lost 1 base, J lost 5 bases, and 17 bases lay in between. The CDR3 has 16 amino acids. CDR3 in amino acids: CATSRGTASFGETQYF. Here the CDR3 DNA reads TGTGCCACCAGCAGAGGTACAGCAAGCTTCGGGGAGACCCAGTACTTC.

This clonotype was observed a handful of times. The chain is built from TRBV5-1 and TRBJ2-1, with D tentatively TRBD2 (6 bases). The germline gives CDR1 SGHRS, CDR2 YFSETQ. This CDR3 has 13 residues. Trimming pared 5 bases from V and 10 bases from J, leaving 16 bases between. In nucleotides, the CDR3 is TGCGCCAGCAGTTTCTCCCCGGGAGACGAGCAGTTCTTC. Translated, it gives CASSFSPGDEQFF.

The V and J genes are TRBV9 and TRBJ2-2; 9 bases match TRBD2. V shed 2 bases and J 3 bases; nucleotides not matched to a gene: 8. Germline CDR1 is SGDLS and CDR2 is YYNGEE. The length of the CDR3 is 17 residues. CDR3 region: CASSVPREGRHTGELFF. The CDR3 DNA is TGTGCCAGCAGCGTGCCGCGGGAGGGCCGACACACCGGGGAGCTGTTTTTT.

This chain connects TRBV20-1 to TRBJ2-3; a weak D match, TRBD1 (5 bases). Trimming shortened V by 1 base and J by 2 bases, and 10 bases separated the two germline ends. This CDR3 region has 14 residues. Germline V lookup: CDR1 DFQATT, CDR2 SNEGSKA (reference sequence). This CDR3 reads CSARARQYTDTQYF. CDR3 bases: TGCAGTGCTAGAGCAAGACAGTACACAGATACGCAGTATTTT.

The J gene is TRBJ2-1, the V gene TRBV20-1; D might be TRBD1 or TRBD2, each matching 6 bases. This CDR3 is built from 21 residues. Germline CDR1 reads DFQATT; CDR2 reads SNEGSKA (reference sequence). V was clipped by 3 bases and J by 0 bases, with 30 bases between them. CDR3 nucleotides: TGCAGTGCTAGGCCTGGGCGGGGACAACTACTAGCCCCTAGCTCCTACAATGAGCAGTTCTTC. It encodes CSARPGRGQLLAPSSYNEQFF.

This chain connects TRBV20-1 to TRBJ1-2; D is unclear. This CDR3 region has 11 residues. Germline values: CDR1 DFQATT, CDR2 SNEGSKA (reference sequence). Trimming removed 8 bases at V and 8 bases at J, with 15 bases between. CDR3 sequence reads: CSTPSTLGYTF. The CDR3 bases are TGCAGTACACCCTCGACCCTGGGCTACACCTTC.

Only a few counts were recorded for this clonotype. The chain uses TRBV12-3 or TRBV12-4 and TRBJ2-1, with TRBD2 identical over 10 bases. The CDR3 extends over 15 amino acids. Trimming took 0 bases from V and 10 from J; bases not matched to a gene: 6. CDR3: CASSLAASGSREQFF. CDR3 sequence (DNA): TGTGCCAGCAGTTTAGCGGCTAGCGGGAGTAGGGAGCAGTTCTTC.

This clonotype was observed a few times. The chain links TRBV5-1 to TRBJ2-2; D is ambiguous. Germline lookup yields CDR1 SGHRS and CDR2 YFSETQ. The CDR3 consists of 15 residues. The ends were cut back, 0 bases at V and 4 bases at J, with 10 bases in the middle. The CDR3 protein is CASSLADTGTGELFF. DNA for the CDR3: TGCGCCAGCAGCTTGGCCGATACTGGCACCGGGGAGCTGTTTTTT.

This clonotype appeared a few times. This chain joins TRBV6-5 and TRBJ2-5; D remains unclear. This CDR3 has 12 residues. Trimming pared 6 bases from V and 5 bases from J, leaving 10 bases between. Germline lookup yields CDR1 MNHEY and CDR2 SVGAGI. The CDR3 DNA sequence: TGTGCCAGCAGCCACACCAGGGAGACCCAGTACTTC. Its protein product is CASSHTRETQYF.

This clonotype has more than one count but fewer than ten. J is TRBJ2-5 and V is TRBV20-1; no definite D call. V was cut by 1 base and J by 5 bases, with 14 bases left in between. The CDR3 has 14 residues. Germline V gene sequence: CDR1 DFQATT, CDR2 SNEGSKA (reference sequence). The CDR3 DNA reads TGCAGTGCTAGAGTGCCCGGCCCCGGGGAGACCCAGTACTTC. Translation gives CSARVPGPGETQYF.